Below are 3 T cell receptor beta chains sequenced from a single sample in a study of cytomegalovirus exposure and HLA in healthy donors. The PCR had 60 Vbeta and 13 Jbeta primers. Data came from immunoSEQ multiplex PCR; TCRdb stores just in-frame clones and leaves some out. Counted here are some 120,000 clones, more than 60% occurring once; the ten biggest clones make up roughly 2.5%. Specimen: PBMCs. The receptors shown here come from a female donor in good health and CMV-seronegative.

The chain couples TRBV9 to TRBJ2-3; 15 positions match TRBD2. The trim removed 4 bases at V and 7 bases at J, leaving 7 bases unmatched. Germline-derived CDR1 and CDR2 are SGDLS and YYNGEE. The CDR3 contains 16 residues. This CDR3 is CASSTGLAGGGNTQYF. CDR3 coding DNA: TGTGCCAGCAGCACGGGACTAGCGGGGGGTGGAAATACGCAGTATTTT. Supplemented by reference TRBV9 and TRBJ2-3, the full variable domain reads DSGVTQTPKHLITATGQRVTLRCSPRSGDLSVYWYQQSLDQGLQFLIQYYNGEERAKGNILERFSAQQFPDLHSELNLSSLELGDSALYFCASSTGLAGGGNTQYFGPGTRLTVL.

The CDR3 DNA follows: TGTGCCAGCAGCGCAACACCCTCTCCAGCCTACGAGCAGTACTTC. It yields the protein CASSATPSPAYEQYF. J is TRBJ2-7 and V is TRBV9; D is ambiguous. V was cut by 3 bases and J by 2 bases, with 15 bases left in between. This CDR3 region has 15 residues. CDR1 SGDLS and CDR2 YYNGEE come from the germline V gene.

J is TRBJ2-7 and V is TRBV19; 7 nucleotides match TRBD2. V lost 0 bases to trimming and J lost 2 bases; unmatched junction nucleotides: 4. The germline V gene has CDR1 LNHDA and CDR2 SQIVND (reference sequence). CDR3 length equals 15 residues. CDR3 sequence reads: CASSIDLGLPYEQYF. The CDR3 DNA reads TGTGCCAGTAGTATAGATCTGGGACTACCCTACGAGCAGTACTTC. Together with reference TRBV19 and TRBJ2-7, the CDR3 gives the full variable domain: DGGITQSPKYLFRKEGQNVTLSCEQNLNHDAMYWYRQDPGQGLRLIYYSQIVNDFQKGDIAEGYSVSREKKESFPLTVTSAQKNPTAFYLCASSIDLGLPYEQYFGPGTRLTVT.